Following are 17 T cell receptor beta chains from one sample sequenced in a study of early T cells in non-severe SARS-CoV-2 infection. Via MiXCR, TCRdb re-called the 5' RACE reads, giving one row per CDR3 protein. The data hold roughly 33,000 distinct CDR3 sequences, with around 5.8% observed a single time. The sequencing sample was made of whole blood. Every receptor here comes from an adult who was a healthcare worker with PCR-confirmed SARS-CoV-2 infection or an uninfected control (not recorded which).

This clonotype was seen ten or more times. J is TRBJ2-7 and V is TRBV10-3, with D perhaps TRBD1 (6 bases). Looked up from germline, CDR1 is ENHRY and CDR2 is SYGVKD. The CDR3 spans 12 residues. Between the trimmed V and J ends, which lost 6 bases and 5 bases, there was a span of 11 bases. As DNA, the CDR3 is TGTGCCATCAGCCAGGGGTCCAACGAGCAGTACGTC. This codes for CAISQGSNEQYV.

The table lists this clonotype with many counts. The rearrangement uses TRBV19 and TRBJ2-1, with 10 positions matching TRBD2. The CDR3 loop spans 18 amino acids. The J segment lost 7 bases and the V segment lost 4 bases, leaving 16 bases of the junction unmatched. Germline V CDR1 and CDR2: LNHDA, SQIVND (reference sequence). The CDR3 here is CASSKYRRSSGRLNEQFF. The CDR3 bases are TGTGCCAGTAGTAAATATCGACGGAGTAGCGGGAGGTTGAATGAGCAGTTCTTC.

This clonotype was seen ten or more times. This sequence joins TRBV11-3 and TRBJ2-5, with 15 bases identical to TRBD2. The junction had 4 bases not matched to a gene; V was cut back by 5 bases and J by 0 bases. Germline CDR1 is SGHNT and CDR2 is YENEEA. The CDR3 length is 17 residues. The CDR3 nucleotides are TGTGCCAGCAGCCCCGGACTAGCGGGAGGGTACCAAGAGACCCAGTACTTC. This sequence encodes CASSPGLAGGYQETQYF.

In nucleotides, the CDR3 is TGTGCCAGCAGCTTCGATCCGGGCGGCGTCCTTAACTATGGCTACACCTTC. Amino acids: CASSFDPGGVLNYGYTF. The V call is TRBV5-6, the J call TRBJ1-2; D not resolved. Trimming pared 2 bases from V and 1 base from J, leaving 18 bases between. The V gene's germline CDR1 is SGHDT and CDR2 YYEEEE. This CDR3 has 17 residues. The variable domain in full, with the rest retrieved from reference TRBV5-6 and TRBJ1-2, is DAGVTQSPTHLIKTRGQQVTLRCSPKSGHDTVSWYQQALGQGPQFIFQYYEEEERQRGNFPDRFSGHQFPNYSSELNVNALLLGDSALYLCASSFDPGGVLNYGYTFGSGTRLTVV.

This clonotype was seen repeatedly, ten times or more. The chain is built from TRBV12-3 or TRBV12-4 and TRBJ2-7; 9 bases align to TRBD2. The CDR3 loop spans 13 amino acids. The V gene end was trimmed by 2 bases and the J gene end by 9 bases; junction bases not matched to a gene: 5. CDR3 sequence (DNA): TGTGCCAGCAGTTTATGGCGGGAGGGAGGGCAGTACTTC. It specifies CASSLWREGGQYF.

This clonotype was detected many times. This chain joins TRBV20-1 and TRBJ2-3; D uncertain. Germline V gene lookup returns CDR1 DFQATT and CDR2 SNEGSKA (reference sequence). The CDR3 consists of 12 residues. With 6 bases removed from V and 1 base from J, the gap between germline ends came to 8 bases. The CDR3 DNA sequence: TGCAGTGCCAAGGCGGGCACAGATACGCAGTATTTT. Amino acids: CSAKAGTDTQYF.

This clonotype has more than one count but fewer than ten. The chain carries TRBV27 and TRBJ2-1, with a weak D call TRBD2 (6 bases). The CDR3 has 16 amino acids. The germline V gene encodes CDR1 MNHEY and CDR2 SMNVEV (reference sequence). V was shortened by 1 base and J by 5 bases, with 15 bases between the two germline ends. The CDR3 DNA reads as TGTGCCAGCAGTTTATTAGGGGCGGGAAAAAACAATGAGCAGTTCTTC. It encodes CASSLLGAGKNNEQFF.

This clonotype has at least ten counts. The rearrangement links TRBV9 to TRBJ2-3; no firm D call. CDR1 and CDR2 from the germline V gene are SGDLS and YYNGEE. Trimming cost V 0 bases and J 4 bases, with 15 bases left between them. The CDR3 is 16 amino acids. CDR3 loop: CASSVGRPTTPDTQYF. The CDR3 nucleotides are TGTGCCAGCAGCGTAGGGAGACCCACGACCCCAGATACGCAGTATTTT.

This clonotype showed up many times. This chain links TRBV20-1 with TRBJ2-3; 9 nucleotides agree with TRBD2. CDR1 and CDR2 (germline): DFQATT, SNEGSKA (reference sequence). V was pared by 6 bases and J by 0 bases, with 7 bases of the junction left unmatched. This CDR3 has 15 residues. The CDR3 here is CSALGGRASTDTQYF. CDR3 nucleotide sequence: TGCAGTGCGCTTGGCGGGAGGGCCAGCACAGATACGCAGTATTTT.

Many counts were recorded for this clonotype. The chain carries TRBV27 and TRBJ2-7; perhaps TRBD1 as D (5 bases). V was clipped by 6 bases and J by 2 bases, with 23 bases between them. Germline lookup yields CDR1 MNHEY and CDR2 SMNVEV (reference sequence). The CDR3 runs 17 residues. The chain's CDR3 is CASSNPLSQGFPYEQYF. The CDR3 region has the DNA TGTGCCAGCAGCAATCCCCTATCTCAGGGCTTCCCCTACGAGCAGTACTTC.

This clonotype was observed at least ten times. This chain uses TRBV6-5 with TRBJ1-2; tentative D call: TRBD1 (5 bases). The V and J ends lost 6 bases and 0 bases respectively, with 8 bases between them. This CDR3 has 13 amino acids. The germline V gene encodes CDR1 MNHEY and CDR2 SVGAGI. CDR3 sequence (DNA): TGTGCCAGCAGCAGGGCTTCTAACTATGGCTACACCTTC. It codes for CASSRASNYGYTF.

This clonotype was seen repeatedly, ten times or more. This chain joins TRBV19 and TRBJ1-4; D call uncertain. The CDR3 totals 16 residues. The V gene lost 5 bases and the J gene lost 6 bases, with 19 bases spanning the gap. Germline V gene lookup returns CDR1 LNHDA and CDR2 SQIVND (reference sequence). The CDR3 sequence: CASSARSGRDHEKLFF. In DNA, the CDR3 is TGTGCCAGTAGTGCTCGCTCAGGACGCGATCATGAAAAACTGTTTTTT.

This clonotype was counted ten times or more. The J gene is TRBJ2-5, the V gene TRBV25-1; no definite D call. Looked up from germline, CDR1 is MGHDK and CDR2 is SYGVNS. V gave up 4 bases and J gave up 4 bases, with 10 bases separating them. This CDR3 region has 13 residues. DNA for the CDR3: TGTGCCAGCAGTGGAGTTGTAGTAGAGACCCAGTACTTC. Protein product: CASSGVVVETQYF.

Ten or more counts support this clonotype. J is TRBJ2-7 and V is TRBV5-5; D remains ambiguous. In germline, CDR1 is SGHKS, CDR2 YYEKEE (reference sequence). Trimming removed 2 bases from V and 0 bases from J, with 9 bases in between. The CDR3 loop spans 14 amino acids. CDR3 coding DNA: TGTGCCAGCAGCTTTACGGCCAGCTCCTACGAGCAGTACGTC. Protein: CASSFTASSYEQYV.

This clonotype was detected many times. The rearrangement joins TRBV18 to TRBJ2-3; 8 nucleotides line up with TRBD2. CDR3 size: 15 residues. Germline trimming cut 6 bases from V and 1 base from J; bases unmatched to any gene: 6. Germline-derived CDR1 and CDR2 are KGHSH and LQKENI. The CDR3 region is CASSSELAGTDTQYF. In DNA, the CDR3 is TGTGCCAGCTCCTCGGAACTAGCGGGCACAGATACGCAGTATTTT. The whole variable domain, filled in from reference TRBV18 and TRBJ2-3, reads NAGVMQNPRHLVRRRGQEARLRCSPMKGHSHVYWYRQLPEEGLKFMVYLQKENIIDESGMPKERFSAEFPKEGPSILRIQQVVRGDSAAYFCASSSELAGTDTQYFGPGTRLTVL.

Ten or more counts support this clonotype. This chain uses TRBV29-1 with TRBJ1-3, with 7 nucleotides matching TRBD1. The CDR3 is 14 residues long. Germline CDR1 reads SQVTM; CDR2 reads ANQGSEA. V shed 4 bases, J shed 0 bases, and the junction held 3 bases outside the gene matches. This chain's CDR3 is CSVAGTASGNTIYF. The DNA of the CDR3 is TGCAGCGTTGCCGGGACAGCCTCTGGAAACACCATATATTTT.

This clonotype was observed at least ten times. This chain joins TRBV7-3 and TRBJ1-1; 10 bases map to TRBD1. CDR1 and CDR2 (germline): SGHTA, FQGTGA. V shed 3 bases and J 3 bases; nucleotides not matched to a gene: 4. The CDR3 contains 15 residues. CDR3 in DNA: TGTGCCAGCAGCTTTGACAGGGGGCTGGACACTGAAGCTTTCTTT. Protein sequence: CASSFDRGLDTEAFF.